The source of this TCR beta chain is a study of blood T cells in healthy people across ages. Study-level results: More naive CD4+ cells and higher diversity were found in long-lived than in aged donors. The study could not conclusively compare naive and antigen-experienced cells, given its unsorted PBMCs. Estimates of total diversity, which came from one million sequenced T cells, were considered to be underestimates. TCR beta diversity per million T cells fell roughly linearly with age.

Turning to this clonotype: Its specificity is unknown. At one boundary the junction diverges from the germline segment, which might be a read error.

There are 17 residues in the CDR3. CDR1 and CDR2 from the germline V gene are SGHAT and FQNNGV. PCR was performed a second time for about 7 to 11 cycles using a sample-barcoded 5' primer and a J-beta primer mix. TCRdb reprocessed the 5' RACE reads with MiXCR, giving one entry per CDR3 protein. The sample consists of 730,000 or so distinct CDR3 sequences, around two fifths of them appearing once. The receptor comes from an elderly man in good health. Material: blood. The V call is TRBV11-2, the J call TRBJ2-4, with TRBD2 matching 8 bases. The J call may be mistaken, given a closer DNA end match to TRBJ2-5. The CDR3 sequence is CGSSLGLAGQSQETQYF. DNA of the CDR3: TGTGGCAGCAGCTTAGGGCTAGCGGGCCAGTCTCAAGAGACCCAGTACTTC.